This TCR beta chain was captured by sequencing in a study of spatial heterogeneity in lung cancer. Whole-study context: After resection, follow-up PBMC samples were sequenced when available, at a median of roughly two years later. There were, on average, more than ten raw-read appearances for each unique TCR and UMI combination.

This clonotype was counted at least ten times. Time point specified: blood at routine non-recurrence follow-up after resection. Tumor, nontumor lung or frozen PBMC supplied whole RNA, sequenced without sorting. This CDR3 is built from 11 residues. Deletions cut 6 bases from V and 6 bases from J, with 8 bases between. In germline, CDR1 is MNHEY, CDR2 SMNVEV (reference sequence). TCRdb recomputed calls from the 5' RACE reads with MiXCR, one row per CDR3 protein. The sample holds about 52,000 distinct CDR3 sequences; around 7.7% are singletons and the top ten take approximately 40%. The sequencing used PBMCs, collected at follow-up. The V gene is TRBV27, the J gene TRBJ1-1; D is ambiguous. The receptor was derived from a female donor with early-stage non-small cell lung cancer. The CDR3 nucleotides are TGTGCCAGCAGAGCGGGCCCTGAAGCTTTCTTT. Its protein product is CASRAGPEAFF.